This is a list of T cell receptor beta chains from one sample in a study of regulatory T cells in long-lasting Graves disease. Via MiXCR, TCRdb re-called the multiplex PCR reads, giving one row per CDR3 protein. Here the sample spans about 470,000 distinct CDR3 sequences, about a sixth being singletons. These data were also reused for a study on T cells in Graves' hyperthyroidism and ophthalmopathy.

Sequenced here: peripheral blood mononuclear cells (PBMCs), sampled at new diagnosis, from a patient treated with antithyroid drugs. The receptors stem from a middle-aged man with Graves disease. Each CDR3 is given with its conserved first and last residue. The order of the fields is V gene, clone size, D gene, J gene, CDR3 DNA, CDR3 protein. D genes are given only for firm matches. Size values are once, few and many counts, or a class for expanded clones, and some rows have none.

v_call: TRBV6-2/TRBV6-3
clone_size: many
d_call: TRBD1
j_call: TRBJ2-7
cdr3_nt: TGTGCCAGCAGTCCAGGGGGCGCCCCCTACGAGCAGTACTTC
cdr3_aa: CASSPGGAPYEQYF

v_call: TRBV12-3/TRBV12-4
clone_size: many
d_call: TRBD2
j_call: TRBJ2-1
cdr3_nt: TGTGCCAGCAGTTTAGCGGGAGGGCCGGCCAATGAGCAGTTCTTC
cdr3_aa: CASSLAGGPANEQFF

v_call: TRBV11-2
clone_size: many
d_call: -
j_call: TRBJ2-5
cdr3_nt: TGTGCCAGCCGAGTACGGGGCCAAGAGACCCAGTACTTC
cdr3_aa: CASRVRGQETQYF

v_call: TRBV12-3/TRBV12-4
clone_size: many
d_call: TRBD2
j_call: TRBJ2-1
cdr3_nt: TGTGCCACCTTCCTGGGAGGGTTTGGGAGCTCCTACAATGAGCAGTTCTTC
cdr3_aa: CATFLGGFGSSYNEQFF

v_call: TRBV7-9
clone_size: many
d_call: -
j_call: TRBJ2-5
cdr3_nt: TGTGCCAGCAGCCTGCGGGGGCAGGGGGCTCGTTTATCCGAAGAGACCCAGTACTTC
cdr3_aa: CASSLRGQGARLSEETQYF

v_call: TRBV12-3/TRBV12-4
clone_size: few
d_call: TRBD1
j_call: TRBJ1-5
cdr3_nt: TGTGCCAGCAGTTCAGGGGGCTATCAGCCCCAGCATTTT
cdr3_aa: CASSSGGYQPQHF

v_call: TRBV2
clone_size: -
d_call: -
j_call: TRBJ2-5
cdr3_nt: TGTGCCAGCAGTGAAGAAGGGTTCGGGACCCAGTACTTC
cdr3_aa: CASSEEGFGTQYF

v_call: TRBV27
clone_size: many
d_call: TRBD1
j_call: TRBJ1-5
cdr3_nt: TGTGCCAGCACTGCGGACAGGGCGAATAGAGCCCCCCAGCATTTT
cdr3_aa: CASTADRANRAPQHF

v_call: TRBV28
clone_size: many
d_call: TRBD1
j_call: TRBJ2-1
cdr3_nt: TGTGCCAGCAGTTCGACAGGGTGGACTGAGCAGTTCTTC
cdr3_aa: CASSSTGWTEQFF

v_call: TRBV6-2/TRBV6-3
clone_size: many
d_call: -
j_call: TRBJ1-1
cdr3_nt: TGTGCCAGCAGGTTACAGGCCGGGGACACTGAAGCTTTCTTT
cdr3_aa: CASRLQAGDTEAFF